In its sample, the clone carrying this T cell receptor (beta chain) was seen a few times. The antigen is unknown. These data originate in a study of T cells in Graves' hyperthyroidism and ophthalmopathy. Turning to the study itself: Staff took peripheral blood when the initial diagnosis was made, before any treatment began.

Study-level results: Appearing also in blood were most of the thyroid clonotypes expanded above 0.001. The model's output predicted ophthalmopathy at a median of 6.5 months prior to onset.

Uncontrolled infection, other autoimmune disease, pregnancy or lactation barred patients from enrollment. The CDR3 regions of TCR beta were amplified from RNA transcripts. Using the HTBI primer set, a first-round RT-PCR was run on the TCR CDR3. One entry per CDR3 protein, called by TCRdb with MiXCR from the multiplex PCR reads. The sample holds nearly 600,000 distinct CDR3 sequences, around 13% seen once. V lost 2 bases to trimming and J lost 1 base, with 8 bases between them. The CDR3 consists of 14 residues. Germline values: CDR1 MNHNS, CDR2 SASEGT. The sequence was obtained from a young woman with Graves' hyperthyroidism that later progressed to Graves' ophthalmopathy. What was sequenced was blood. The chain recombines TRBV6-1 with TRBJ1-1; D not certain. CDR3 in amino acids: CASSEIQTNTEAFF. In DNA form, the CDR3 reads TGTGCCAGCAGTGAAATCCAGACGAACACTGAAGCTTTCTTT.